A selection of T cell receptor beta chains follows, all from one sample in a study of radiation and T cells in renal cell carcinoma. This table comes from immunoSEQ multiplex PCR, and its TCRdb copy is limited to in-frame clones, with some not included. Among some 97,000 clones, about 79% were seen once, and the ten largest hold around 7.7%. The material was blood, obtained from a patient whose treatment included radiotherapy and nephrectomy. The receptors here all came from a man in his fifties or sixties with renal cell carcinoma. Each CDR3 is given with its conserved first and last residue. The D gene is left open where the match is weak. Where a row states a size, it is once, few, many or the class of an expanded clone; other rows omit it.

TGTGCCTGGGGCCCCCTGGGAACGAATGAAAAACTGTTTTTT CAWGPLGTNEKLFF NA TRBJ1-4 NA TRBV30
TGTGCCAGCAGCCAAGGGGAAGGGCTTCTGACTTTCTTT CASSQGEGLLTFF NA TRBJ1-1 NA TRBV11-2
TGTGCCAGCAGCTCCGTGAGAGGCAGGGTCTATGGCTACACCTTC CASSSVRGRVYGYTF NA TRBJ1-2 NA TRBV11-2
TGTGCCAGCACCCTTAGGGCGGGAGCTCCTACGATCAAGTACTTC CASTLRAGAPTIKYF NA TRBJ2-7 TRBD2 TRBV27
TGCGCCAGCAGTGGGGGACAGGGGGCTTACAATGAGCAGTTCTTC CASSGGQGAYNEQFF NA TRBJ2-1 TRBD1 TRBV10-1
TGTGCTAGTGGCTCCGGGACAGGGGGTGATGGCTACACCTTC CASGSGTGGDGYTF NA TRBJ1-2 TRBD1 TRBV12-5
TGTGCCAGCAGCTTAACGAGGTTCGAGCAGTACTTC CASSLTRFEQYF NA TRBJ2-7 NA TRBV7-2
TGTGCCACGGGACTAGCGGAGCCCTACGAGCAGTACTTC CATGLAEPYEQYF NA TRBJ2-7 TRBD2 TRBV6-1
TGTGCCAGCAGTCCCCCGGGTGGGCTCTATGGCTACACCTTC CASSPPGGLYGYTF NA TRBJ1-2 NA TRBV25-1
TGCGCCAGCAGCCTACAAGAGACCCAGTACTTC CASSLQETQYF NA TRBJ2-5 NA TRBV5-1
TGTGCCAGCACCTACCCCACTGAAGCTTTCTTT CASTYPTEAFF few TRBJ1-1 NA TRBV25-1